These T cell receptor beta chains were read from a single sample in a study of CXCR4 blockade with PD-1 therapy in pancreatic cancer. Assay used: immunoSEQ multiplex PCR; TCRdb lists only in-frame clones, some missing. Altogether 2,500 to 3,500 clones are present, approximately 37% being singletons, with the ten largest covering roughly 29%. Sequences were obtained from tumor tissue. The receptors come from a human donor with pancreatic ductal adenocarcinoma. Both conserved end residues are trimmed from each CDR3. The order of the fields is J gene, V gene, CDR3 protein.

j_gene: TRBJ1-2; v_gene: TRBV19; CDR3aa: ASSAPRRGQGVYGYT
j_gene: TRBJ2-7; v_gene: TRBV9; CDR3aa: ASSVQGERGDEQY
j_gene: TRBJ1-1; v_gene: TRBV6-8; CDR3aa: ASSYGSTLEAF
j_gene: TRBJ2-5; v_gene: TRBV19; CDR3aa: ASSHSAGARETQY
j_gene: TRBJ1-1; v_gene: TRBV7-1; CDR3aa: ASSDPGQGNTEAF
j_gene: TRBJ2-7; v_gene: TRBV25-1; CDR3aa: ASSDRQGARDEQY
j_gene: TRBJ1-4; v_gene: TRBV6-7; CDR3aa: ASSHPRGGQGATNEKLF
j_gene: TRBJ1-2; v_gene: TRBV18; CDR3aa: ASSPQGRQVYGYT
j_gene: TRBJ1-4; v_gene: TRBV18; CDR3aa: ASSFATSTNEKLF
j_gene: TRBJ2-5; v_gene: TRBV28; CDR3aa: ASSLPPGLAAETQY
j_gene: TRBJ2-5; v_gene: TRBV28; CDR3aa: ASSFGGLRETQY
j_gene: TRBJ1-6; v_gene: TRBV6-8; CDR3aa: ASSYTPSTKDSPLH
j_gene: TRBJ1-1; v_gene: TRBV6-8; CDR3aa: ASSRIKGAGIEAF
j_gene: TRBJ2-3; v_gene: TRBV18; CDR3aa: ASSPMGSDTQY
j_gene: TRBJ2-7; v_gene: TRBV19; CDR3aa: ASKRSGTFYEQY
j_gene: TRBJ2-3; v_gene: TRBV25-1; CDR3aa: ASSETGASTDTQY
j_gene: TRBJ1-3; v_gene: TRBV6-8; CDR3aa: ATTLSSGNTIY
j_gene: TRBJ2-7; v_gene: TRBV10-3; CDR3aa: AISEDRESDEQY
j_gene: TRBJ2-5; v_gene: TRBV30; CDR3aa: AWSVMGGTETQY
j_gene: TRBJ1-2; v_gene: TRBV18; CDR3aa: ASSPQKGINH
j_gene: TRBJ1-1; v_gene: TRBV6-8; CDR3aa: ASRRGVRTEAF
j_gene: TRBJ1-2; v_gene: TRBV6-8; CDR3aa: ATDYWDTSNYGYT
j_gene: TRBJ2-7; v_gene: TRBV6-7; CDR3aa: ASSYYRGGEQY
j_gene: TRBJ2-5; v_gene: TRBV6-8; CDR3aa: ASSDASSGSGETQY
j_gene: TRBJ2-7; v_gene: TRBV29-1; CDR3aa: SVARYPPGQGASYEQY
j_gene: TRBJ1-1; v_gene: TRBV25-1; CDR3aa: ASSDWDRGGISEAF
j_gene: TRBJ2-1; v_gene: TRBV6-8; CDR3aa: AGSRGPYNEQF
j_gene: TRBJ2-7; v_gene: TRBV18; CDR3aa: ASSLGGASYEQY
j_gene: TRBJ2-2; v_gene: TRBV28; CDR3aa: ASSPPQPGELF
j_gene: TRBJ1-1; v_gene: TRBV9; CDR3aa: ASSVIPGQGKAF
j_gene: TRBJ2-2; v_gene: TRBV4-1; CDR3aa: ASSQEWRGVNTGELF
j_gene: TRBJ1-4; v_gene: TRBV11-3; CDR3aa: ASSLRTGVAIDEKLF
j_gene: TRBJ2-3; v_gene: TRBV18; CDR3aa: ASSPEGRTDTQY
j_gene: TRBJ2-3; v_gene: TRBV18; CDR3aa: ASSPEMTSTDTQY
j_gene: TRBJ2-1; v_gene: TRBV6-8; CDR3aa: ASSYSFKGEQF
j_gene: TRBJ2-5; v_gene: TRBV15; CDR3aa: ATSRVSDDRGLETQY
j_gene: TRBJ1-6; v_gene: TRBV12-5; CDR3aa: ASGLGTENSPLH
j_gene: TRBJ1-1; v_gene: TRBV29-1; CDR3aa: SAYIEGAFEAF
j_gene: TRBJ1-2; v_gene: TRBV19; CDR3aa: ASTPGQGSYGYT
j_gene: TRBJ2-1; v_gene: TRBV15; CDR3aa: ATSNRSSYNEQF
j_gene: TRBJ1-1; v_gene: TRBV6-8; CDR3aa: ASSLTGRRTEAF
j_gene: TRBJ2-5; v_gene: TRBV9; CDR3aa: ASSVGPSGEETQY
j_gene: TRBJ1-6; v_gene: TRBV6-8; CDR3aa: ASRDRGEGRMIYNSPLH
j_gene: TRBJ1-1; v_gene: TRBV18; CDR3aa: ASSTLGTGDTEAF
j_gene: TRBJ2-5; v_gene: TRBV9; CDR3aa: ASSVLLGAQETQY
j_gene: TRBJ1-1; v_gene: TRBV11-3; CDR3aa: ASSLTGQGADTEAF
j_gene: TRBJ2-7; v_gene: TRBV6-7; CDR3aa: ASSYSSPGMGGGVHEQY
j_gene: TRBJ2-1; v_gene: TRBV30; CDR3aa: ACGGSGEGRQF
j_gene: TRBJ1-1; v_gene: TRBV6-8; CDR3aa: AISEDRGTEAF
j_gene: TRBJ1-6; v_gene: TRBV6-8; CDR3aa: ASSDRGVGSPLH
j_gene: TRBJ2-1; v_gene: TRBV30; CDR3aa: AWSGSNEQF
j_gene: TRBJ1-1; v_gene: TRBV18; CDR3aa: ASSPLSVSTEAF
j_gene: TRBJ2-7; v_gene: TRBV5-1; CDR3aa: ASTMTGGVSYEQY
j_gene: TRBJ1-1; v_gene: TRBV11-3; CDR3aa: ASSLGLQGSVTEAF
j_gene: TRBJ1-1; v_gene: TRBV28; CDR3aa: ASSSSSRDRELAF
j_gene: TRBJ2-2; v_gene: TRBV28; CDR3aa: ANSFQGWDTGELF
j_gene: TRBJ2-1; v_gene: TRBV6-8; CDR3aa: ASSYSGNLNEQF